The clone carrying this TCR beta chain was seen a handful of times. This entry is derived from a study of technical replicates of blood from several donors. CDR3 length: 18 amino acids. Per the germline V gene, CDR1 is SGHAT and CDR2 is FQNNGV. The V and J ends lost 0 bases and 6 bases, in that order; junction bases with no gene match: 11. Repertoires were generated with immunoSEQ multiplex PCR, while TCRdb's copy carries only in-frame clones and drops some. The profile covers approximately 85,000 clones, with 85% to 95% appearing a single time and 0.2% to 0.3% taken by the ten largest. Sequenced input: T cells isolated from PBMCs. The TCR originated in a human donor in good health. This rearrangement joins TRBV11-2 to TRBJ1-6; 7 positions agree with TRBD1. The CDR3 loop is CASSLESLRDSLNSPLHF. The CDR3 nucleotides read TGTGCCAGCAGCTTAGAGAGCCTGCGGGACAGCCTTAATTCACCCCTCCACTTT.